This entry describes one TCR beta chain. The data were produced by immunoSEQ multiplex PCR, yet TCRdb's version contains in-frame clones alone and is incomplete. The repertoire holds fewer than 250,000 clones, with around four fifths as singletons. In germline, CDR1 is MNHEY, CDR2 SMNVEV (reference sequence). The CDR3 extends over 15 amino acids. V was shortened by 6 bases and J by 8 bases, with 19 bases between the two germline ends. These data are taken from a study of blood T cell repertoires in COVID-19. V usage is TRBV27 and J usage is TRBJ1-4; a possible D gene is TRBD1 (5 bases). This TCR came from a man aged 55-75 years with COVID-19, enrolled during active disease. The material sequenced was peripheral blood. CDR3 DNA sequence: TGTGCCAGCAGCTCCACCGGGTGGGGCAGGGAAAAACTGTTTTTT. Protein product: CASSSTGWGREKLFF. The whole variable domain, remainder taken from reference TRBV27 and TRBJ1-4, is EAQVTQNPRYLITVTGKKLTVTCSQNMNHEYMSWYRQDPGLGLRQIYYSMNVEVTDKGDVPEGYKVSRKEKRNFPLILESPSPNQTSLYFCASSSTGWGREKLFFGSGTQLSVL.